This is a list of T cell receptor beta chains from one sample in a study of regulatory T cells in long-lasting Graves disease. One entry per CDR3 protein results from TCRdb running MiXCR on the multiplex PCR reads. The table lists around 460,000 distinct CDR3 sequences, 20% to 25% of them singletons. The sequencing used peripheral blood mononuclear cells (PBMCs), collected when the disease was refractory, from a patient treated with antithyroid drugs. These receptors all stem from a female donor with Graves disease. Each CDR3 is given with its conserved first and last residue. D genes are given only for firm matches. Clone size appears in some rows only: once, few, many, or a class for an expanded clone.

cdr3_nt: TGTGCCAGCAGCCCGACACCGTCCTCCTATAATTCACCCCTCCACTTT
cdr3_aa: CASSPTPSSYNSPLHF
j_call: TRBJ1-6
clone_size: -
v_call: TRBV28
d_call: -
cdr3_length: 16

cdr3_nt: TGCAGTGCTCCTCCATTCCGGGACGGAGCTGAAGCTTTCTTT
cdr3_aa: CSAPPFRDGAEAFF
j_call: TRBJ1-1
clone_size: -
v_call: TRBV20-1
d_call: -
cdr3_length: 14

cdr3_nt: TGTGCCAGCAGCTCGGACGGCCAGTACTCACCCCTCCACTTT
cdr3_aa: CASSSDGQYSPLHF
j_call: TRBJ1-6
clone_size: many
v_call: TRBV2
d_call: -
cdr3_length: 14

cdr3_nt: TGTGCCAGCAGTTCTTCAATACTGAACACCGGGGAGCTGTTTTTT
cdr3_aa: CASSSSILNTGELFF
j_call: TRBJ2-2
clone_size: -
v_call: TRBV27
d_call: -
cdr3_length: 15

cdr3_nt: TGCAGTGCGACCCCCGGGACAGGGGGTAATTGGGGCGAAGCTTTCTTT
cdr3_aa: CSATPGTGGNWGEAFF
j_call: TRBJ1-1
clone_size: -
v_call: TRBV20-1
d_call: TRBD1
cdr3_length: 16

cdr3_nt: TGTGCCAGCAGTTTAATGGCAAATCAGCCCCAGCATTTT
cdr3_aa: CASSLMANQPQHF
j_call: TRBJ1-5
clone_size: many
v_call: TRBV12-3/TRBV12-4
d_call: -
cdr3_length: 13

cdr3_nt: TGTGCCAGCAGTGAAACAGGGGGCTGGGGTGGCTACACCTTC
cdr3_aa: CASSETGGWGGYTF
j_call: TRBJ1-2
clone_size: -
v_call: TRBV25-1
d_call: TRBD1
cdr3_length: 14

cdr3_nt: TGTGCCAGCAGCACAAACTGGGACAGGAAAGAGACCCAGTACTTC
cdr3_aa: CASSTNWDRKETQYF
j_call: TRBJ2-5
clone_size: many
v_call: TRBV7-8
d_call: TRBD1
cdr3_length: 15

cdr3_nt: TGCAGTGCTAGCGGGGTAGGGGGGAAGATTTTGGGCTATGGCTACACCTTC
cdr3_aa: CSASGVGGKILGYGYTF
j_call: TRBJ1-2
clone_size: few
v_call: TRBV20-1
d_call: -
cdr3_length: 17

cdr3_nt: TGTGCCAGCAGTGGGGACAGTTACTATGGCTACACCTTC
cdr3_aa: CASSGDSYYGYTF
j_call: TRBJ1-2
clone_size: many
v_call: TRBV12-3/TRBV12-4
d_call: TRBD1
cdr3_length: 13

cdr3_nt: TGTGCCAGCAGCAAGACAGTCTATGGCTACACCTTC
cdr3_aa: CASSKTVYGYTF
j_call: TRBJ1-2
clone_size: many
v_call: TRBV7-2
d_call: -
cdr3_length: 12

cdr3_nt: TGTGCCACCAGTAGCGGGGGGGCCCAAGAGACCCAGTACTTC
cdr3_aa: CATSSGGAQETQYF
j_call: TRBJ2-5
clone_size: many
v_call: TRBV24-1
d_call: TRBD2
cdr3_length: 14

cdr3_nt: TGCGCCAGCAGCCCGCATCGATGGGGGGCCACCGGGGAGCTGTTTTTT
cdr3_aa: CASSPHRWGATGELFF
j_call: TRBJ2-2
clone_size: few
v_call: TRBV5-1
d_call: -
cdr3_length: 16

cdr3_nt: TGTGCCAGTAGTATCCGGGAACAGGTTCTTGGGGCCAACGTCCTGACTTTC
cdr3_aa: CASSIREQVLGANVLTF
j_call: TRBJ2-6
clone_size: -
v_call: TRBV19
d_call: -
cdr3_length: 17

cdr3_nt: TGTGCCAGCAGTTTTCAAGAGGCCGGGGAGCTGTTTTTT
cdr3_aa: CASSFQEAGELFF
j_call: TRBJ2-2
clone_size: many
v_call: TRBV28
d_call: -
cdr3_length: 13

cdr3_nt: TGTGCCAGCAGTTTTTCGGGACTCGGATACAATGAGCAGTTCTTC
cdr3_aa: CASSFSGLGYNEQFF
j_call: TRBJ2-1
clone_size: -
v_call: TRBV2
d_call: -
cdr3_length: 15

cdr3_nt: TGTGCCAGCCAGGAGCGGGCCTACACAGATACGCAGTATTTT
cdr3_aa: CASQERAYTDTQYF
j_call: TRBJ2-3
clone_size: once
v_call: TRBV7-2
d_call: -
cdr3_length: 14

cdr3_nt: TGTGCCAGCTGTGCCCCAACGGAAGAGACCCAGTACTTC
cdr3_aa: CASCAPTEETQYF
j_call: TRBJ2-5
clone_size: -
v_call: TRBV28
d_call: -
cdr3_length: 13

cdr3_nt: TGTGCTAGTGCCCAGGGGGACTATGGCTACACCTTC
cdr3_aa: CASAQGDYGYTF
j_call: TRBJ1-2
clone_size: -
v_call: TRBV12-5
d_call: TRBD1
cdr3_length: 12

cdr3_nt: TGTGCCAGCAGCTCCAGGATTGGAGAGGGCTCCTACGAGCAGTACTTC
cdr3_aa: CASSSRIGEGSYEQYF
j_call: TRBJ2-7
clone_size: -
v_call: TRBV13
d_call: -
cdr3_length: 16

cdr3_nt: TGTGCCAGCAGTGAAGGGGTAGAGCCCCAGCATTTT
cdr3_aa: CASSEGVEPQHF
j_call: TRBJ1-5
clone_size: few
v_call: TRBV12-3/TRBV12-4
d_call: -
cdr3_length: 12

cdr3_nt: TGCGCCAGCAGCGACCGGGACAGGACGCAAGAGACCCAGTACTTC
cdr3_aa: CASSDRDRTQETQYF
j_call: TRBJ2-5
clone_size: few
v_call: TRBV4-1
d_call: TRBD1
cdr3_length: 15

cdr3_nt: TGTGCCAGCAGTTTGGCGGGGCCTGATGAAAAACTGTTTTTT
cdr3_aa: CASSLAGPDEKLFF
j_call: TRBJ1-4
clone_size: few
v_call: TRBV12-3/TRBV12-4
d_call: -
cdr3_length: 14

cdr3_nt: TGTGCCAGCAGCTTACATCCAGGGGGAGTTGAAGCTTTCTTT
cdr3_aa: CASSLHPGGVEAFF
j_call: TRBJ1-1
clone_size: many
v_call: TRBV11-3
d_call: TRBD1
cdr3_length: 14

cdr3_nt: TGTGCCAGCAGTTTTCAGGGTGCGAACACTGAAGCTTTCTTT
cdr3_aa: CASSFQGANTEAFF
j_call: TRBJ1-1
clone_size: few
v_call: TRBV28
d_call: -
cdr3_length: 14

cdr3_nt: TGTGCCAGCAGCTTGGGAGGGACAGGGGGCGAGCAGTACTTC
cdr3_aa: CASSLGGTGGEQYF
j_call: TRBJ2-7
clone_size: -
v_call: TRBV5-6
d_call: TRBD1
cdr3_length: 14

cdr3_nt: TGCAGTGCTCTCCAGGCCTCAGCCAGGGAGACCCAGTACTTC
cdr3_aa: CSALQASARETQYF
j_call: TRBJ2-5
clone_size: -
v_call: TRBV20-1
d_call: -
cdr3_length: 14

cdr3_nt: TGCAGTGCTCCGGACAGTTCTTCTGGAAACACCATATATTTT
cdr3_aa: CSAPDSSSGNTIYF
j_call: TRBJ1-3
clone_size: few
v_call: TRBV20-1
d_call: -
cdr3_length: 14

cdr3_nt: TGTGCCAGTTCACAGGAATACAATGAGCAGTTCTTC
cdr3_aa: CASSQEYNEQFF
j_call: TRBJ2-1
clone_size: -
v_call: TRBV19
d_call: -
cdr3_length: 12

cdr3_nt: TGCAGCGTTGAGTACGCAGGGAGAGGCTACACCTTC
cdr3_aa: CSVEYAGRGYTF
j_call: TRBJ1-2
clone_size: few
v_call: TRBV29-1
d_call: -
cdr3_length: 12

cdr3_nt: TGTGCCAGCAGCGTAGCCGTGCGGGGCTACGAGCAGTACTTC
cdr3_aa: CASSVAVRGYEQYF
j_call: TRBJ2-7
clone_size: -
v_call: TRBV9
d_call: -
cdr3_length: 14